What follows are 10 T cell receptor beta chains derived from one specimen sequenced in a study of cytomegalovirus exposure and HLA in healthy donors. The table came from immunoSEQ multiplex PCR; TCRdb's copy has only in-frame clones and leaves some out. The data show 150,000 to 200,000 clones, around 96% seen once. Sequenced sample: PBMCs. These receptors were collected from a woman between 18 and 30 years old in good health and CMV-seronegative.

The genes are TRBV29-1 and TRBJ2-1, with 7 bases matching TRBD1. This CDR3 region has 14 residues. The V segment lost 5 bases and the J segment 4 bases; nucleotides outside the gene matches: 8. Germline V gene lookup returns CDR1 SQVTM and CDR2 ANQGSEA. CDR3 loop: CSVPTGDRYNEQFF. CDR3 bases: TGCAGCGTTCCTACAGGGGACCGATACAATGAGCAGTTCTTC.

This clone was observed a handful of times. The chain recombines TRBV4-1 with TRBJ1-2; D unclear. The V end lost 3 bases, the J end lost 2 bases, and 13 bases lay between the germline ends. The CDR3 consists of 15 residues. Germline CDR1 reads MGHRA; CDR2 reads YSYEKL. The CDR3 DNA follows: TGCGCCAGCAGCCACGACGTGTCGGGGAACTATGGCTACACCTTC. Residues: CASSHDVSGNYGYTF.

This clone appeared a few times. The chain joins TRBV6-5 to TRBJ1-6; TRBD1 matches at 7 bases. After removal of 7 bases from V and 8 bases from J, the junction contained 8 bases not matched to a gene. The germline gives CDR1 MNHEY, CDR2 SVGAGI. This CDR3 region has 14 residues. CDR3 bases: TGTGCCAGCAATAGACAGGGTATCGATTCACCCCTCCACTTT. Translated: CASNRQGIDSPLHF.

This chain uses TRBV7-9 with TRBJ1-1, with a tentative D call TRBD1 (6 bases). The V gene lost 2 bases and the J gene lost 6 bases, with 22 bases spanning the gap. The germline V gene has CDR1 SEHNR and CDR2 FQNEAQ (reference sequence). The CDR3 consists of 17 residues. The CDR3 sequence: CASSLNRWGQGEPEAFF. The CDR3 nucleotides are TGTGCCAGCAGCTTAAATAGGTGGGGGCAGGGAGAGCCTGAAGCTTTCTTT.

This chain links TRBV2 with TRBJ1-4, with D perhaps matching TRBD1 (5 bases). V was cut by 4 bases and J by 4 bases, with 7 bases left in between. The CDR3 consists of 13 residues. CDR1 SNHLY and CDR2 FYNNEI come from the germline V gene. CDR3 nucleotide sequence: TGTGCCAGCAGTGGACAGTTTAATGAAAAACTGTTTTTT. Its protein is CASSGQFNEKLFF.

The J gene is TRBJ1-1, the V gene TRBV11-1; 7 bases fit TRBD1. V gave up 2 bases and J gave up 4 bases; unmatched junction bases: 7. The V gene's germline CDR1 is SGHAT and CDR2 FQDESV (reference sequence). The CDR3 has 15 residues. The CDR3 DNA reads as TGTGCCAGCAGCTTACCATTCCCAGGGGGCACTGAAGCTTTCTTT. Its protein is CASSLPFPGGTEAFF.

The CDR3 DNA sequence: TGCGCCAGCAGCTCAATAGCGGGGTCCTACAATGAGCAGTTCTTC. It codes for CASSSIAGSYNEQFF. The chain recombines TRBV5-1 with TRBJ2-1; TRBD2 matches 8 bases. Germline assignment: CDR1 SGHRS and CDR2 YFSETQ. There are 15 residues in the CDR3. The V and J ends lost 3 bases and 1 base, in that order; junction bases with no gene match: 3.

The gene calls are TRBV6-4 and TRBJ1-5, with D unresolved. The germline V and J ends were trimmed by 2 bases and 3 bases, with 14 bases remaining between them. Germline V CDR1 and CDR2: MRHNA, SNTAGT. The CDR3 has 16 amino acids. The CDR3 here is CASSDSPGPFNQPQHF. The CDR3, as DNA: TGTGCCAGCAGTGACAGCCCCGGTCCTTTCAATCAGCCCCAGCATTTT.

There are a few counts of this clone. The chain employs TRBV27 and TRBJ1-6, with D possibly TRBD1 on 6 matching bases. Trimming removed 5 bases at V and 10 bases at J, with 15 bases between. Germline V lookup: CDR1 MNHEY, CDR2 SMNVEV (reference sequence). The length of the CDR3 is 14 residues. For the CDR3, the DNA is TGTGCCAGCAGTCTCACAGGGACGTGGTCACCCCTCCACTTT. This translates into CASSLTGTWSPLHF.

The chain uses TRBV4-1 and TRBJ2-7, with TRBD2 identical over 9 bases. The CDR3 totals 19 residues. The germline V gene has CDR1 MGHRA and CDR2 YSYEKL. The trim removed 0 bases at V and 4 bases at J, leaving 16 bases unmatched. For the CDR3, the DNA is TGCGCCAGCAGCCAAGACCTAGCGGGGCTTCAACAACCCGGGTACGAGCAGTACTTC. This gives the protein CASSQDLAGLQQPGYEQYF.